This T cell receptor beta chain was recovered during a study of shared clonotypes between healthy human individuals. The study, taken as a whole, reports: What rarefaction showed was incomplete sorted-subset sequencing despite large depth.

Looked up from germline, CDR1 is MNHEY and CDR2 is SVGAGI. The CDR3 is 11 residues long. Unmatched junction bases numbered 4, after V lost 6 bases and J lost 10 bases. Clones were sequenced by immunoSEQ multiplex PCR, and TCRdb holds only the in-frame ones, with some missing. The table records millions of clones, about 95% of them present only once. Naive CD8 cells comprised CD45RO-negative, CCR7-positively selected cells, excluding terminally differentiated effector memory CD45RA+ cells. Concerning this clone itself: As yet, its antigen is unknown. This CDR3 is also generated by other DNA sequences in the sample.

The TCR sequence derives from a man younger than 30 in good health. The V gene is TRBV6-5, the J gene TRBJ1-1, with 8 bases lining up with TRBD1. What was sequenced was naive CD8+ T cells sorted from blood. DNA for the CDR3: TGTGCCAGCAGCGGACAGGGCGGAGCTTTCTTT. It encodes CASSGQGGAFF.